These 9 T cell receptor beta chains share one sample of origin, sequenced in a study of blood T cell repertoires in COVID-19. This table comes from immunoSEQ multiplex PCR, and its TCRdb copy is limited to in-frame clones, with some not included. The sample carries approximately 250,000 clones, 84% recorded once. Specimen: peripheral blood. The receptors here all came from a human donor in a cohort sampled during active COVID-19.

This rearrangement joins TRBV2 to TRBJ2-3; TRBD2 aligns across 11 bases. This CDR3 comprises 15 residues. The V segment lost 6 bases and the J segment 2 bases; nucleotides outside the gene matches: 4. Germline CDR1 and CDR2: SNHLY and FYNNEI. The chain's CDR3 is CASRGTSGYTDTQYF. The CDR3 DNA sequence: TGTGCCAGCAGAGGGACTAGCGGCTACACAGATACGCAGTATTTT.

The chain combines TRBV19 with TRBJ2-3; 10 bases align to TRBD2. The CDR3 sequence is 16 residues long. The J segment lost 3 bases and the V segment lost 4 bases, leaving 7 bases of the junction unmatched. Germline V gene lookup returns CDR1 LNHDA and CDR2 SQIVND (reference sequence). CDR3 loop: CASSTPSGGSTDTQYF. Written as DNA, the CDR3 is TGTGCCAGTAGTACCCCTAGCGGGGGTTCAACAGATACGCAGTATTTT.

The V gene is TRBV3-1 (or the pseudogene TRBV3-2), the J gene TRBJ2-2; 9 nucleotides match TRBD2. The V segment lost 0 bases and the J segment 7 bases; nucleotides outside the gene matches: 9. There are 17 residues in the CDR3. Germline V CDR1 and CDR2: LGHDT, YNNKEL (reference sequence). The CDR3 loop reads CASSQDIAGEDFGELFF. The DNA of the CDR3 is TGTGCCAGCAGCCAAGATATAGCGGGGGAAGATTTCGGGGAGCTGTTTTTT.

The chain joins TRBV11-3 to TRBJ2-7, with D tentatively TRBD2 (5 bases). V shed 5 bases and J shed 11 bases, with 19 bases lying between them. CDR3 length: 13 residues. Germline CDR1 SGHNT, CDR2 YENEEA. The CDR3: CASSPSHALSEYF. In nucleotides, the CDR3 is TGTGCCAGCAGCCCTAGCCACGCCCTTTCGGAGTACTTC.

The DNA of the CDR3 is TGTGCCAGCAGCTTAGTGGGGGGGACTAATGAAAAACTGTTTTTT. Its translation: CASSLVGGTNEKLFF. The gene calls are TRBV7-2 and TRBJ1-4; possibly TRBD1 for D (5 bases). The CDR3 sequence is 15 residues long. Germline CDR1 SGHTA, CDR2 FQGNSA. V dropped 1 base and J dropped 2 bases, with 8 bases sitting between them.

The chain combines TRBV6-5 with TRBJ1-2; tentative D call: TRBD1 (5 bases). The CDR3 extends over 14 amino acids. V gave up 5 bases and J gave up 8 bases, with 18 bases separating them. Germline V gives CDR1 MNHEY, CDR2 SVGAGI. The CDR3 region is CASSTGTTAEGYTF. As DNA, the CDR3 is TGTGCCAGCAGTACAGGTACAACCGCGGAAGGCTACACCTTC.

V usage is TRBV10-2 and J usage is TRBJ1-1; tentatively, D is TRBD1 (5 bases). Per the germline V gene, CDR1 is WSHSY and CDR2 is SAAADI. The germline V and J ends were trimmed by 0 bases and 0 bases, with 8 bases remaining between them. The CDR3 sequence is 15 residues long. The CDR3 here is CASSESPGLNTEAFF. The CDR3 DNA is TGCGCCAGCAGTGAGTCGCCAGGGCTGAACACTGAAGCTTTCTTT.

The chain joins TRBV6-2 or TRBV6-3 to TRBJ1-4; D remains unclear. V was clipped by 2 bases and J by 4 bases, with 11 bases between them. Germline V lookup: CDR1 MNHEY, CDR2 SVGEGT. This CDR3 region has 15 residues. CDR3 sequence reads: CASSYVGSNNEKLFF. The CDR3 nucleotides read TGTGCCAGCAGTTACGTTGGCAGTAATAATGAAAAACTGTTTTTT.

The CDR3 loop reads CASSPQAGPRNTIYF. The CDR3 DNA sequence: TGCGCCAGCAGCCCCCAGGCGGGGCCACGAAACACCATATATTTT. V and J are TRBV4-3 and TRBJ1-3; TRBD1 might be the D (5 bases). This CDR3 is built from 15 residues. The germline CDR1 and CDR2 sequences are LGHNA and YSLEER. Trimming removed 4 bases at V and 5 bases at J, with 15 bases between.